What follows describes a single T cell receptor (beta chain). The antigen is unknown. This CDR3 is 15 amino acids long. Trimming at V came to 3 bases and at J to 1 base, leaving 6 bases not matched to a gene. Germline assignment: CDR1 SGDLS and CDR2 YYNGEE. The data derive from a study of blood T cells in healthy people across ages. Alongside a J-beta primer mix, a sample-barcoded 5' primer served in a second PCR lasting about 7 to 11 cycles. One entry per CDR3 protein, called by TCRdb with MiXCR from the 5' RACE reads. This sample has about 1.1 million distinct CDR3 sequences, with roughly two fifths found just once. Study-level findings and limits: The recorded TCR beta diversity per million T cells decreased in a roughly linear manner with age.

J is TRBJ1-1 and V is TRBV9; 7 nucleotides align to TRBD1. The receptor comes from a man aged 18 to 35 in good health. The sequencing sample was made of blood. CDR3 sequence: CASSGATGTNTEAFF. For the CDR3, the DNA is TGTGCCAGCAGCGGGGCGACAGGGACGAACACTGAAGCTTTCTTT.